This TCR beta chain originates from a study of cytomegalovirus exposure and HLA in healthy donors. Study details: Prior work identified 120 million or so unique TCR beta sequences in some 180 million T cells. When fewer than 400 donors were genotyped, roughly 78% of them were found to fall in the Caucasian-associated ancestry cluster.

At sampling all donors were nominally healthy, likely with unrecorded immune exposures. The CDR3 is 16 amino acids. Germline CDR1 and CDR2: LGHNA and YSLEER. V trimming: 1 base; J trimming: 5 bases; junction bases outside the gene matches: 7. PCR used 60 Vbeta primers and 13 Jbeta primers. Sequencing used immunoSEQ multiplex PCR; TCRdb keeps in-frame clones, though not all of them. This sample has about 120,000 clones; approximately 75% occur once, and the top ten carry about 4%. Study-wide points: The classifier reportedly diagnosed cytomegalovirus status with high specificity and sensitivity.

On this clone itself: Its matching antigen is unknown.

The chain links TRBV4-3 to TRBJ2-5; 10 bases match TRBD2. The receptor was isolated from a young man in good health and CMV-seronegative. The sample was PBMCs. CDR3 sequence (DNA): TGCGCCAGCAGCCAAGGCCCTAGCGGGGGCCGGGAGACCCAGTACTTC. It specifies CASSQGPSGGRETQYF.